A single sample gave rise to the 14 T cell receptor beta chains below, sequenced in a study of patients and donors after allogeneic stem cell transplantation. A single record per CDR3 protein comes from TCRdb applying MiXCR to the RT-PCR reads. The top ten hold 6% of the sample, which has some 960,000 distinct CDR3 sequences, about 20% seen once. The specimen was blood, either unsorted or a sorted T cell fraction (not recorded which). The receptors derive from a human donor who was either an allogeneic HSCT recipient or a stem cell or donor lymphocyte infusion donor (not recorded which). It is not recorded whose cells these are; they may come from a transplant donor.

The CDR3 nucleotides read TGCGCCAGCAGCTCTCCAGGGGGTTACGGGTCCTACGAGCAGTACTTC. As protein: CASSSPGGYGSYEQYF. The J gene is TRBJ2-7, the V gene TRBV4-1; 7 bases agree with TRBD1. The V and J ends lost 5 bases and 1 base, in that order; junction bases with no gene match: 11. The CDR3 has 16 residues. From germline, CDR1 is MGHRA and CDR2 YSYEKL.

This chain uses TRBV20-1 with TRBJ1-6; tentative D call: TRBD1 (5 bases). Germline CDR1 DFQATT, CDR2 SNEGSKA (reference sequence). Trimming removed 1 base from V and 10 bases from J, with 11 bases in between. The CDR3 consists of 13 residues. CDR3 sequence (DNA): TGCAGTGCTAGAGGCGGGGCCCCCTCACCCCTCCACTTT. This codes for CSARGGAPSPLHF.

This clonotype has a count of ten or more. The J gene is TRBJ1-2, the V gene TRBV5-6, with D hard to call. From germline, CDR1 is SGHDT and CDR2 YYEEEE. With 0 bases removed from V and 0 bases from J, the gap between germline ends came to 12 bases. This CDR3 has 16 amino acids. CDR3: CASSLDGRKTNYGYTF. In DNA, the CDR3 is TGTGCCAGCAGCTTGGATGGCCGAAAGACTAACTATGGCTACACCTTC.

This clonotype was detected a few times. The gene calls are TRBV20-1 and TRBJ2-5; 8 positions agree with TRBD2. Germline lookup yields CDR1 DFQATT and CDR2 SNEGSKA (reference sequence). The CDR3 length is 15 residues. Trimming at V came to 1 base and at J to 5 bases, leaving 9 bases not matched to a gene. In DNA form, the CDR3 reads TGCAGTGCTAGAGTCGGGGGGGCCGGGGGTGAGACCCAGTACTTC. It specifies CSARVGGAGGETQYF.

This clonotype was observed a handful of times. J is TRBJ2-1 and V is TRBV25-1; possible D gene TRBD1, 5 bases. Germline V lookup: CDR1 MGHDK, CDR2 SYGVNS. Trimming shortened V by 6 bases and J by 6 bases, and 21 bases separated the two germline ends. This CDR3 is built from 16 residues. CDR3 region: CASRGSRRGPFNEQFF. Here the CDR3 DNA reads TGTGCCAGCAGGGGCAGCAGAAGGGGCCCGTTCAATGAGCAGTTCTTC.

This clonotype was seen a few times. This chain joins TRBV27 and TRBJ2-3; a possible D gene is TRBD2 (5 bases). This CDR3 is built from 15 residues. Germline CDR1 MNHEY, CDR2 SMNVEV (reference sequence). The germline V and J ends were trimmed by 5 bases and 4 bases, with 16 bases remaining between them. The DNA for the CDR3 is TGTGCCAGCAGTCCACTCGGGGTGCAGGCAGATACGCAGTATTTT. It encodes CASSPLGVQADTQYF.

This clonotype was seen a handful of times. The V gene is TRBV9, the J gene TRBJ2-7; TRBD2 aligns across 12 bases. CDR1 SGDLS and CDR2 YYNGEE come from the germline V gene. V lost 2 bases and J lost 4; bases outside the gene matches: 4. The CDR3 is 15 amino acids. CDR3 DNA: TGTGCCAGCAGCGTGACTAGCGGGAGTGTATACGAGCAGTACTTC. Translating it yields CASSVTSGSVYEQYF.

The V and J genes are TRBV12-3 or TRBV12-4 and TRBJ2-1; tentative D call: TRBD2 (5 bases). The CDR3 consists of 17 residues. Trimming removed 5 bases at V and 4 bases at J, with 21 bases between. The CDR3 nucleotides read TGTGCCAGCAGTATAAGACGGACGGAATCGGGGTACAATGAGCAGTTCTTC. It encodes CASSIRRTESGYNEQFF.

This clonotype turned up a few times. The rearrangement links TRBV29-1 to TRBJ2-2; TRBD1 aligns across 8 bases. Germline-derived CDR1 and CDR2 are SQVTM and ANQGSEA. Losses at the gene ends were 2 bases for V and 8 bases for J; bases not matched to a gene: 10. This CDR3 spans 15 amino acids. CDR3 sequence reads: CSVELRTGIVGELFF. The CDR3 DNA sequence: TGCAGCGTTGAACTCCGGACAGGGATCGTGGGGGAGCTGTTTTTT.

This clonotype has just a few counts. V usage is TRBV5-6 and J usage is TRBJ2-5; D gene uncertain. The germline CDR1 and CDR2 sequences are SGHDT and YYEEEE. The V and J ends lost 0 bases and 3 bases respectively, with 9 bases between them. CDR3 length: 14 amino acids. CDR3 amino acids: CASSLDLRKETQYF. CDR3 coding DNA: TGTGCCAGCAGCTTGGATCTCAGAAAAGAGACCCAGTACTTC. The whole variable domain, remainder taken from reference TRBV5-6 and TRBJ2-5, is DAGVTQSPTHLIKTRGQQVTLRCSPKSGHDTVSWYQQALGQGPQFIFQYYEEEERQRGNFPDRFSGHQFPNYSSELNVNALLLGDSALYLCASSLDLRKETQYFGPGTRLLVL.

This clonotype was found a few times. This sequence joins TRBV11-3 and TRBJ2-1, with 7 bases fitting TRBD2. The J segment lost 6 bases and the V segment lost 4 bases, leaving 6 bases of the junction unmatched. The CDR3 contains 14 residues. CDR1 is SGHNT and CDR2 is YENEEA in the germline V gene. The CDR3 sequence: CASSSSGEVNEQFF. The CDR3 DNA reads TGTGCCAGCAGCTCTAGCGGAGAAGTCAATGAGCAGTTCTTC.

The chain carries TRBV5-1 and TRBJ2-7, with D perhaps TRBD2 (5 bases). V dropped 0 bases and J dropped 2 bases, with 9 bases sitting between them. This CDR3 has 14 amino acids. Germline lookup yields CDR1 SGHRS and CDR2 YFSETQ. CDR3 nucleotide sequence: TGCGCCAGCAGCTTGGGACTACTGGCCTACGAGCAGTACTTC. It translates to CASSLGLLAYEQYF.

This clonotype has just a few counts. The chain recombines TRBV6-2 or TRBV6-3 with TRBJ2-7; TRBD1 is a possible D gene (5 bases). The length of the CDR3 is 15 residues. Between the trimmed V and J ends, which lost 5 bases and 5 bases, there was a span of 19 bases. The germline CDR1 and CDR2 sequences are MNHEY and SVGEGT. The CDR3 sequence: CASSRDPDRAHEQYF. DNA of the CDR3: TGTGCCAGCAGTCGCGATCCCGACAGAGCCCACGAGCAGTACTTC.

This CDR3 is CASSLRAPSGTEAFF. The CDR3 coding sequence is TGTGCCAGCAGCTTAAGGGCCCCGTCGGGCACTGAAGCTTTCTTT. J is TRBJ1-1 and V is TRBV11-1; D gene ambiguous. The germline V gene has CDR1 SGHAT and CDR2 FQDESV (reference sequence). This CDR3 is 15 amino acids long. The V end lost 2 bases, the J end lost 4 bases, and 14 bases lay between the germline ends. The full variable domain, its missing parts supplied by reference TRBV11-1 and TRBJ1-1, is EAEVAQSPRYKITEKSQAVAFWCDPISGHATLYWYRQILGQGPELLVQFQDESVVDDSQLPKDRFSAERLKGVDSTLKIQPAELGDSAMYLCASSLRAPSGTEAFFGQGTRLTVV.